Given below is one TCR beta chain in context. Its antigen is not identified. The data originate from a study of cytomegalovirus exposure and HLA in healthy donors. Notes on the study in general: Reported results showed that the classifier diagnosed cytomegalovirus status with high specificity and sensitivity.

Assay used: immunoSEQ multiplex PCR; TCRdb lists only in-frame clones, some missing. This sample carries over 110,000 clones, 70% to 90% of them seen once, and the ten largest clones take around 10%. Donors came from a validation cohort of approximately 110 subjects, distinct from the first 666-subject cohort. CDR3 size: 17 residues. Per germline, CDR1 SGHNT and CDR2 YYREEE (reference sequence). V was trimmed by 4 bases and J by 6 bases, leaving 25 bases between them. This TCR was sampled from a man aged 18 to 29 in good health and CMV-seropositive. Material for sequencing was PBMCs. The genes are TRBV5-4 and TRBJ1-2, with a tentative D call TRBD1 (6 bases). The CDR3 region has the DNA TGTGCCAGCAGCCTATCCGCGTGGGGCAGGGGTGGCCATGGCTACACCTTC. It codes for CASSLSAWGRGGHGYTF.